This T cell receptor beta chain was identified in a study of cytomegalovirus exposure and HLA in healthy donors (dated by TCRdb to about 2017). Concerning the study at large: According to an earlier analysis of 587 of the donors, some 180 million T cells yielded 90 million to 140 million unique TCR beta sequences and roughly 280 Gb of sequence data. An early release that covered several hundred HLA-typed donors contained approximately 300 gigabases of sequencing data and 80 million or so unique TCR sequences. Among the approximately 400 genotyped donors, around 81% belonged to the genetic ancestry cluster associated with self-reported Caucasian donors. The study aimed to test whether signatures of past pathogen exposure could be identified by cataloging public T cell receptors. The study profiled the T cell repertoires of about 640 subjects by immunosequencing and related them to cytomegalovirus serostatus. Along with the approximately 620-subject first cohort, a separate validation cohort of some 130 different subjects was used. To predict cytomegalovirus infection status, the study combined high-throughput TCR immunosequencing, statistical association of individual TCRs with disease status, and machine learning. A later analysis re-analyzed previously published TCR beta repertoires from about 730 donors and added high-resolution HLA genotyping to study TCR occurrence patterns. Rather than drawing on any new phenotypic data, the later analysis identified candidate immune exposures from TCR beta sequences and the way those sequences occurred across donors. An earlier analysis of around 580 of the donors used high-throughput TCR beta sequencing to judge whether each TCR beta V gene segment behaved as functional or pseudogenic. Donor age, sex, ethnicity and CMV serostatus were compiled alongside the repertoire data. A later genetic analysis took genome-wide SNP genotypes for about three fifths of the 666 donors and used that subset as a discovery cohort. All discovery cohort repertoires had been generated using a single sequencing platform. HLA typing included class I and class II loci at four-digit resolution. The number of typed donors differed by locus: 629-630 for A, B, C, DRB1 and DQB1; some 540 for DQA1; 606 for DPA1; and roughly 450 for DPB1. Four to six DR-DQ haplotypes were handled as single units for association and clustering, since linkage in the cohort was strong. Among some 400 genotyped donors of the cohort, an average of approximately 240,000 unique TCR beta nucleotide sequences was sequenced per donor, of which roughly 17% were non-productive.

The V end loses 0 bases and the J end loses 7 bases, and a stretch of 13 bases separates them. There are 15 amino acids in the CDR3, from cysteine to phenylalanine inclusive. The read is trimmed to its CDR3 DNA, 45 bases read in frame from base 1. The germline V gene provides CDR1 SGHDT and CDR2 YYEEEE. What the research found in general, with its limitations: The sequencing pipeline was judged likely to have produced a cluster of highly shared sequence variants as a technical artifact. A later analysis found that TCR association rates varied across HLA loci, with DRB1 alleles showing the most associated TCRs and HLA-C alleles the fewest. Because some donors lacked HLA typing at each locus, the association tests relied only on the typed subset. For the cohort, immune exposure information was limited to CMV serostatus. Most TCR sequences were observed very rarely across donors, whereas some public TCRs were present in many individuals. Linkage disequilibrium might explain the correlated functional status among segregating V segments, but an unknown experimental factor could not be ruled out. In vitro tests confirmed that a few of the cytomegalovirus-associated TCR beta chains recognize cytomegalovirus antigens. Strong co-occurrence of HLA alleles, especially DR and DQ, made assigning TCR associations to individual alleles difficult. Some IMGT-functional V segments, including TRBV6-2 and TRBV6-3, could not be told apart with the 87-base-pair reads, so those segments were excluded. A later analysis found that most CMV-associated TCR beta chains appeared HLA-restricted, with HLA associations seemingly driven largely by CMV exposure. A later genetic analysis reported fewer N-insertions in productive TCRs among donors in an Asian-associated ancestry cluster than the approximately 670-donor mean. It was suggested by the authors that the approach could potentially be generalized to other disease states and immunological phenotypes. In an earlier analysis of 587 of the donors, most TCR beta V segments were observed in productive rearrangements about 90% or about 30% of the time, broadly matching IMGT annotations. A total of roughly 160 TCR beta chains were listed by the study as associated with cytomegalovirus. Presence/absence analyses assumed roughly uniform sequencing depth across donors, an assumption that may not hold. V-gene and J-gene trimming of TCR beta chains was associated with a missense DCLRE1C variant in a later genetic analysis, and the association was replicated in an independent cohort. Compared with equally common non-associated chains, HLA-associated TCR beta chains in a later analysis were more clonally expanded and had lower generation probabilities. A later analysis reported that several top co-occurrence clusters appeared linked to parvovirus B19, influenza, CMV and Epstein-Barr virus. The classifier was reported to diagnose cytomegalovirus status with high specificity and sensitivity in both the original cohort and the validation cohort. The earlier analysis of around 600 of the donors excluded roughly 17 rarely observed V segments, including chromosome 9 orphons, because counts were too low. In this cohort, only TCR beta chains were sequenced, and detectable features were limited by the absence of alpha or paired-chain data. Specific HLA alleles were associated with 15,000 to 20,000 TCR beta sequences at a false discovery rate of 0.05 in a later analysis. A further reported finding was that TCR beta sequences accurately predicted the HLA-A and HLA-B alleles for most subjects in the first cohort.

The library came from the immunoSEQ multiplex PCR assay. For the multiplex PCR, a mixture combining 60 forward primers for TCR Vbeta segments and 13 reverse primers for TCR Jbeta segments was used. A multiplex PCR assay on genomic DNA amplified the CDR3 region of rearranged TCR beta genes. Amplified TCR beta libraries were sequenced as 87-base-pair reads on the Illumina HiSeq System. The original methods were these. In a later analysis, 80 million or so unique TCR beta chains were counted across the approximately 670 repertoires, and roughly 9.9 million of these chains were shared by at least two donors. Raw reads were error-corrected and collapsed into unique sequences with a nearest-neighbor algorithm that merged closely related sequences to remove PCR and sequencing errors. CDR3 sequences were aligned to IMGT reference sequences to assign V, D and J gene segments. For a sequence to be retained, a match of at least six nucleotides was required to both a V gene segment and a J gene segment. Rearrangements were called productive when the CDR3 lacked stop codons and stayed in frame with V and J; all others were non-productive. Following IMGT convention, CDR3 was defined as the stretch from the second conserved V-encoded cysteine to the conserved J-encoded phenylalanine. In an earlier analysis of more than 550 of the donors, sequences lacking an unambiguous match to a single V gene segment were excluded. An earlier analysis of approximately 590 of the donors classified V segments as functional when productive rearrangements were above 56.7% and as segregating when the standard deviation between donors was above 5%. A statistical classification framework was built for diagnosing cytomegalovirus status from the catalog of TCR beta chain sequences. A later analysis assigned V and J genes by comparing TCR nucleotide sequences with IMGT/GENE-DB human TR gene sequences. Using the TCRdist pipeline, a later analysis assigned CDR3 sequences along with most-parsimonious VDJ recombination scenarios. In a later analysis, every TCR beta chain was defined by the combination of its CDR3 amino acid sequence and its V-gene family, and reads without a unique V-gene family were dropped. In a later analysis, 450 to 600 highly shared, low-generation-probability nucleotide sequences were removed to address suspected cross-contamination and a sequencing artifact. In a later analysis, a clonal expansion index was calculated for each public chain from normalized within-repertoire ranks of inferred template counts. In a later analysis, generation probabilities were computed with a VDJ recombination model fitted to out-of-frame rearrangements, and the resulting probabilities were checked against IGoR. A later analysis scored TCR-TCR, TCR-HLA and TCR-CMV co-occurrence with hypergeometric tests, applying a repertoire-size bias correction to TCR pairs. False discovery rates were estimated in a later analysis by permuting HLA or CMV assignments 20 times. In a later analysis, co-occurring TCRs were grouped using DBSCAN, with TCRdist sequence similarity added in when clustering inside HLA-allele-positive subsets. Repertoires with fewer than 30,000 or more than 120,000 public chains were left out of co-occurrence clustering, as were about 5 repertoires with anomalous nucleotide sharing. TCRdb took this table from immuneACCESS and kept in-frame rearrangements with V and J called. Such tables lack part of the clones; where checked against another copy, unresolved V genes explain under half of the gap, and the rest is unexplained. That table is the source of V, J and clone size, and D and trimming were worked out from the DNA. In all, the sample holds some 120,000 clones, and 65% to 80% of those were seen once. The ten largest clones capture approximately 1% of the sample.

The cohort comprised 670 or so healthy bone marrow donors. All cohort members were sampled while nominally healthy, although unrecorded immune exposures were likely present. CMV serostatus was recorded as positive for 289 and negative for about 50% of the 666 cohort members, whereas no CMV serostatus was recorded for the donor in question. A peripheral blood sample was collected from each donor, and TCR beta sequencing was performed on peripheral blood mononuclear cells. Genomic DNA was extracted from the blood cell samples with the Qiagen DNeasy Blood Extraction Kit. Turning to this clone: The antigen this receptor binds is unknown. The input lacks base qualities; no much larger clone sits a single base away.

This sequence was found in a human donor in good health. The chain employs TRBV5-6 and TRBJ2-2; TRBD1 is possibly the D segment (6 matching bases). Specimen: PBMCs. This receptor carries the CDR3 CASSLDQGYSGELFF. The DNA is TGTGCCAGCAGCTTGGATCAGGGGTACAGCGGGGAGCTGTTTTTT.